The next 7 T cell receptor beta chains were all read from a single sample in a study of T cell repertoires in cytomegalovirus infection (dated 2019 in TCRdb). Reads for this sample came from an Illumina HiSeq 1500. The raw public reads went through TCRdb reprocessing: fastp at Q25, MiXCR clone calling, in-frame beta chains kept. When rows share a CDR3 protein, they turn into one entry using the most common DNA and genes. The sample table records approximately 750,000 distinct CDR3 sequences; approximately 40% of these occur just once. Of the sample, roughly 2.9% is held by the ten largest clones. Source material: PBMCs. All receptors come from a human donor in good health (CMV status not recorded). Some clones in this sample may be carry-over from other donors' samples.

This clonotype was counted only a few times. The chain carries TRBV7-2 and TRBJ2-1, with TRBD2 identical over 9 bases. Trimming at V came to 2 bases and at J to 0 bases, leaving 17 bases not matched to a gene. From germline, CDR1 is SGHTA and CDR2 FQGNSA. This CDR3 region has 21 residues. The CDR3 protein is CASSLRIWSGSGGNSYNEQFF. CDR3 coding DNA: TGTGCCAGCAGCTTAAGGATATGGAGCGGGAGCGGGGGGAACTCCTACAATGAGCAGTTCTTC.

There are a few counts of this clonotype. J is TRBJ1-5 and V is TRBV7-2; the D is unclear. This CDR3 contains 13 residues. Germline V gene data show CDR1 as SGHTA and CDR2 as FQGNSA. Trimming removed 4 bases at V and 7 bases at J, with 11 bases between. CDR3 in DNA: TGTGCCAGCAGCTCCGGACCCGAACAGCCCCAGCATTTT. Translating it yields CASSSGPEQPQHF.

A note on this clonotype: A much bigger clone sits one base away, suggesting this may be a read error. No conserved phenylalanine or tryptophan ends this CDR3, so it is likely a read error. The chain recombines TRBV28 with TRBJ2-7, with TRBD1 identical over 10 bases. Trimming took 3 bases from V and 2 from J; bases not matched to a gene: 4. The CDR3 contains 15 residues. Germline CDR1 MDHEN, CDR2 SYDVKM. CDR3 in amino acids: CASSFSGQGTYEQYL. DNA for the CDR3: TGTGCCAGCAGTTTTTCGGGACAGGGGACCTACGAGCAGTACTTA.

The V call is TRBV13, the J call TRBJ2-2, with 7 positions matching TRBD1. Germline CDR1 is PRHDT and CDR2 is FYEKMQ (reference sequence). This CDR3 region has 16 residues. J gave up 0 bases and V 4 bases, and 5 bases lay outside the gene matches. CDR3 coding DNA: TGTGCCAGCAGCTCCCAGCAGGGGGCGAACACCGGGGAGCTGTTTTTT. This encodes CASSSQQGANTGELFF.

The chain links TRBV6-1 to TRBJ1-5; D gene ambiguous. Germline CDR1 MNHNS, CDR2 SASEGT. This CDR3 has 15 amino acids. The V end lost 2 bases, the J end lost 4 bases, and 12 bases lay between the germline ends. CDR3 coding DNA: TGTGCCAGCAGTGAATACTGGACGTTTAATCAGCCCCAGCATTTT. Translating it yields CASSEYWTFNQPQHF.

CDR3 in amino acids: CARSVTPLGSETGELFF. CDR3 DNA: TGCGCCAGAAGCGTCACACCTTTGGGTTCTGAAACCGGGGAGCTGTTTTTT. V and J are TRBV5-1 and TRBJ2-2; no clear D. Per the germline V gene, CDR1 is SGHRS and CDR2 is YFSETQ. The CDR3 is 17 residues long. V was trimmed by 8 bases and J by 5 bases, leaving 25 bases between them.

This clonotype was observed a few times. The CDR3 bases are TGTGCCAGCAGCTTCCGGGCCTACACCACAGATACGCAGTATTTT. Amino acid sequence: CASSFRAYTTDTQYF. The chain employs TRBV7-8 and TRBJ2-3; D is unresolved. This CDR3 spans 15 amino acids. Germline V lookup: CDR1 SGHVS, CDR2 FQNEAQ. Deletions cut 3 bases from V and 2 bases from J, with 12 bases between.